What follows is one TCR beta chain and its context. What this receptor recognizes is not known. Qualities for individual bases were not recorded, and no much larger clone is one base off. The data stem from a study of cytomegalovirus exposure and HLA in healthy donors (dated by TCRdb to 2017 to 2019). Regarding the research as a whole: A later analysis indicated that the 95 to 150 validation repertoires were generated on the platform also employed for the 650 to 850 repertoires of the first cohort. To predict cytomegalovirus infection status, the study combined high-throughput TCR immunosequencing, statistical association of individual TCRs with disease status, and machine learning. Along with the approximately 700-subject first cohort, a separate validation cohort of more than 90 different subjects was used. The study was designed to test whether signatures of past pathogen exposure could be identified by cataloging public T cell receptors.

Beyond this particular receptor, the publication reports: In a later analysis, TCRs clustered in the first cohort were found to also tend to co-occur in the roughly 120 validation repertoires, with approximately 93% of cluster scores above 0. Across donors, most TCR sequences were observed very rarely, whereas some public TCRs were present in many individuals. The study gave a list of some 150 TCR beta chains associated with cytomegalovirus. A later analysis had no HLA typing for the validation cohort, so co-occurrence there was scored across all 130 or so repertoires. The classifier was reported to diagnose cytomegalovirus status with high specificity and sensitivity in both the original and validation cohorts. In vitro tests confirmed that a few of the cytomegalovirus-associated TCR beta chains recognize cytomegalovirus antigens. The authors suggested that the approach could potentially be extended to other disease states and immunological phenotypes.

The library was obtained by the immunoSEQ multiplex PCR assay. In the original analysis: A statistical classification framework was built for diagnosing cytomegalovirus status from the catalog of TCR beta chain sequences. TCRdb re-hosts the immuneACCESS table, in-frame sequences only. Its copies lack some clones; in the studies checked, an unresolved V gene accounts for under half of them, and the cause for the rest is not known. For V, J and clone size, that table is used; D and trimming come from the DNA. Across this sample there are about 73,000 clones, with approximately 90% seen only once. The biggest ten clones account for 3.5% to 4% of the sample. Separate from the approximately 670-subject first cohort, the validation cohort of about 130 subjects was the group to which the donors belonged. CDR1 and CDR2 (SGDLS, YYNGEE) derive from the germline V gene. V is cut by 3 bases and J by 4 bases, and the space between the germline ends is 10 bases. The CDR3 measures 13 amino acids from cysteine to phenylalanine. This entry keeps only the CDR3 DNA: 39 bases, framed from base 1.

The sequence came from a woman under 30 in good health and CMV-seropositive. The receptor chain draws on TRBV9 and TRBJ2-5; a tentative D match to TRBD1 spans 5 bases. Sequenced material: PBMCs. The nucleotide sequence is TGTGCCAGCAGCGCCCGACAGAGAGAGACCCAGTACTTC. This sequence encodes CASSARQRETQYF.